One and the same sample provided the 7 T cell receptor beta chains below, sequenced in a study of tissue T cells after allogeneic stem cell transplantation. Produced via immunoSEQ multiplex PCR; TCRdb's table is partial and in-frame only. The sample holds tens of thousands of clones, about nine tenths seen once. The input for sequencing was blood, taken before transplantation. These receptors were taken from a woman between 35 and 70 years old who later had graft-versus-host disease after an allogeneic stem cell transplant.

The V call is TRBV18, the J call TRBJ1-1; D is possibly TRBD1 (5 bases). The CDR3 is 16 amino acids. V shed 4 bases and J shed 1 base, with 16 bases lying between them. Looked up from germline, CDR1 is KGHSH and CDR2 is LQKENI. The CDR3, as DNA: TGTGCCAGCTCACTGAGACTGACAGTCCAGAACACTGAAGCTTTCTTT. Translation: CASSLRLTVQNTEAFF.

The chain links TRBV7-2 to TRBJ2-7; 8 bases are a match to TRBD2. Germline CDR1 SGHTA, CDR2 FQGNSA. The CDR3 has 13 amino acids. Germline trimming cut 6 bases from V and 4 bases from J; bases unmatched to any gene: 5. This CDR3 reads CASRAGGGYEQYF. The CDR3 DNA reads TGTGCCAGCAGAGCCGGGGGGGGGTACGAGCAGTACTTC.

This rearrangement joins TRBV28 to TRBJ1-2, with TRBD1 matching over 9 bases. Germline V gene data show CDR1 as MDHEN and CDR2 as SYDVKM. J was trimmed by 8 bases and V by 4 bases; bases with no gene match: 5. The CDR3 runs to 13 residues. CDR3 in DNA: TGTGCCAGCAGTTCGGGACAGGGCTGGGGCTACACCTTC. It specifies CASSSGQGWGYTF.

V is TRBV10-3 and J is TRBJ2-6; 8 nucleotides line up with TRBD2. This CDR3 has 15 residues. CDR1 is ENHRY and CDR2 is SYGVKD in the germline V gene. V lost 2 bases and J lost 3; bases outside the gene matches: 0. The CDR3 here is CAISEAGGGANVLTF. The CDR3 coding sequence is TGTGCCATCAGTGAGGCGGGGGGTGGGGCCAACGTCCTGACTTTC.

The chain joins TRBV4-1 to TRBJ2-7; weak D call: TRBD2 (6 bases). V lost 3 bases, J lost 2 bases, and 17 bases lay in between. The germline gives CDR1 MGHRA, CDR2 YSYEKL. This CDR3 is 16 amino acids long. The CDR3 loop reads CASSHGGEKVTYEQYF. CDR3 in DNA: TGCGCCAGCAGCCATGGAGGGGAGAAAGTTACCTACGAGCAGTACTTC.

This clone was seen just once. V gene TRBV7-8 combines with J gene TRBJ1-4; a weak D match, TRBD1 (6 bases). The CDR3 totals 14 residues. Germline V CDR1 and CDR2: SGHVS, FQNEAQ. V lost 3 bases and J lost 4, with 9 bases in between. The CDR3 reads CASSFEDSNEKLFF. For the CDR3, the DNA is TGTGCCAGCAGCTTTGAGGACAGTAATGAAAAACTGTTTTTT. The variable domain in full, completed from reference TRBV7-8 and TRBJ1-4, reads GAGVSQSPRYKVAKRGQDVALRCDPISGHVSLFWYQQALGQGPEFLTYFQNEAQLDKSGLPSDRFFAERPEGSVSTLKIQRTQQEDSAVYLCASSFEDSNEKLFFGSGTQLSVL.

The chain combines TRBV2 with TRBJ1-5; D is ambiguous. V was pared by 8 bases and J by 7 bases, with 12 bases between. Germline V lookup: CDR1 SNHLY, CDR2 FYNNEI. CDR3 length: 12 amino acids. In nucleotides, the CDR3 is TGTGCCAGCGAACAGACCGGCCAGCCCCAGCATTTT. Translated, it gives CASEQTGQPQHF.